Below, one T cell receptor (beta chain) is given with its context. V was clipped by 0 bases and J by 5 bases, with 14 bases between them. The CDR3 sequence is 15 residues long. CDR1 is SGDLS, CDR2 YYNGEE, per germline. Original handling: From reference gene primer amplification, estimates of nucleated cell counts were derived. Libraries were prepared by immunoSEQ multiplex PCR; TCRdb keeps only in-frame clonotypes and omits some of them. The V and J calls and clone size were taken over from that table, and D and trimming were inferred from the DNA. This table holds about 300,000 clones, around 87% found once. This sample stems from a study of blood T cell repertoires in COVID-19. Study details: Italy, Spain and the United States were the sources of the convalescent and acute COVID-19 samples.

The clonotype was recovered from a man between 65 and 85 years old with acute or convalescent COVID-19. This chain uses TRBV9 with TRBJ1-1, with D possibly TRBD1 on 6 matching bases. Sequencing was performed on peripheral blood. CDR3 amino acids: CASSVAGVSGTEAFF. In DNA form, the CDR3 reads TGTGCCAGCAGCGTAGCAGGGGTTAGTGGTACTGAAGCTTTCTTT. Full variable domain (missing parts from reference TRBV9 and TRBJ1-1): DSGVTQTPKHLITATGQRVTLRCSPRSGDLSVYWYQQSLDQGLQFLIQYYNGEERAKGNILERFSAQQFPDLHSELNLSSLELGDSALYFCASSVAGVSGTEAFFGQGTRLTVV.